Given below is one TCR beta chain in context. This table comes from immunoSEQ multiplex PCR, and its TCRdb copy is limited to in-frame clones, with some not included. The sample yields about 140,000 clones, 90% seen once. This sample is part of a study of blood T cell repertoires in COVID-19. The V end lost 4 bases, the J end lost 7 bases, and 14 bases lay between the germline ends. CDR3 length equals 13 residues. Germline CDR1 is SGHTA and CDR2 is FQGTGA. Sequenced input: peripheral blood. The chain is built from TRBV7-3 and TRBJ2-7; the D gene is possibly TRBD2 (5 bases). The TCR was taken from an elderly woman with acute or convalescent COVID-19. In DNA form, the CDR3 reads TGTGCCAGCAGCTCCGGACTGGTTGGGGAGCAGTACTTC. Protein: CASSSGLVGEQYF.